The 5 T cell receptor beta chains below come from one sample, sequenced in a study of relationships among human T cell subsets. TCR alpha and beta CDR3s were amplified from mRNA by semiquantitative ARM-PCR. In ARM-PCR, communal superprimers followed tagged nested gene-specific primers for exponential amplification. TCRdb recomputed calls from the multiplex PCR reads with MiXCR, one row per CDR3 protein. This sample carries around 14,000 distinct CDR3 sequences, roughly 60% of them seen once, and the ten largest clones take under 40%. The sequenced sample was total T cells sorted from blood. Receptors originate from a man aged 35 to 55 in good health.

The table lists this clonotype with a few counts. The chain uses TRBV4-1 and TRBJ1-5; TRBD1 might be the D (6 bases). Germline loops: CDR1 MGHRA, CDR2 YSYEKL. The CDR3 extends over 18 amino acids. Trimming stripped 0 bases from V and 2 bases from J, with 17 bases between. CDR3 nucleotide sequence: TGCGCCAGCAGCCAAGACCTGACAGGCTACCTGGGCAATCAGCCCCAGCATTTT. Its protein is CASSQDLTGYLGNQPQHF.

This chain uses TRBV6-1 with TRBJ2-5; D unresolved. CDR3 size: 13 residues. Germline CDR1 reads MNHNS; CDR2 reads SASEGT. Trimming removed 10 bases at V and 0 bases at J, with 12 bases between. The CDR3 bases are TGTGCCATTCTCTATTGGGACCAAGAGACCCAGTACTTC. Translated, it gives CAILYWDQETQYF.

The V call is TRBV7-3, the J call TRBJ1-1; TRBD1 is a possible D gene (5 bases). V was shortened by 2 bases and J by 1 base, with 20 bases between the two germline ends. The germline V gene encodes CDR1 SGHTA and CDR2 FQGTGA. The CDR3 extends over 18 amino acids. The CDR3 sequence: CASSLRARNPQGNTEAFF. In DNA, the CDR3 is TGTGCCAGCAGCTTACGAGCCCGCAACCCTCAGGGGAACACTGAAGCTTTCTTT.

The V and J genes are TRBV29-1 and TRBJ2-3; no reliable D call. CDR1 and CDR2 (germline): SQVTM, ANQGSEA. V lost 7 bases to trimming and J lost 4 bases, with 9 bases between them. CDR3 size: 11 residues. CDR3 amino acids: CSADKADTQYF. DNA for the CDR3: TGCAGCGCCGACAAGGCAGATACGCAGTATTTT.

This clonotype has just one count. The rearrangement joins TRBV29-1 to TRBJ2-7, with 8 nucleotides matching TRBD1. J was trimmed by 1 base and V by 7 bases; bases with no gene match: 6. The CDR3 sequence is 13 residues long. Germline CDR1 SQVTM, CDR2 ANQGSEA. CDR3 in amino acids: CSGRQGSSYEQYF. Written as DNA, the CDR3 is TGCAGCGGGCGACAGGGGAGTTCCTACGAGCAGTACTTC.